Below, 5 T cell receptor beta chains from the same sample are listed, as sequenced in a study of T cell responses to AZD1222 COVID-19 vaccine. Assay: immunoSEQ multiplex PCR; the TCRdb copy retains only in-frame clones and omits some. This repertoire shows around 100,000 clones, roughly 90% found once; its top ten account for approximately 21%. The sequenced sample was peripheral blood, obtained on day 0 of AZD1222 vaccination. The receptors were gathered from an adult in good health.

This chain connects TRBV3-1 (or the pseudogene TRBV3-2) to TRBJ1-2; TRBD1 might be the D (5 bases). Germline CDR1 LGHDT, CDR2 YNNKEL (reference sequence). The CDR3 is 13 amino acids. Trimming took 3 bases from V and 1 from J, leaving 6 bases between them. The CDR3 sequence: CASSQTVNYGYTF. The CDR3 nucleotides read TGTGCCAGCAGCCAGACAGTTAACTATGGCTACACCTTC.

The rearrangement uses TRBV7-2 and TRBJ1-2; D remains ambiguous. CDR1 is SGHTA, CDR2 FQGNSA, per germline. The CDR3 loop spans 13 amino acids. With 5 bases removed from V and 8 bases from J, the gap between germline ends came to 15 bases. CDR3 amino acids: CASSTRTQQGYTF. DNA for the CDR3: TGTGCCAGCAGCACCCGGACCCAGCAGGGCTACACCTTC.

This clone was seen more than once but under ten times. The chain links TRBV12-3 or TRBV12-4 to TRBJ2-1; D is ambiguous. The CDR3 runs 12 residues. The ends were cut back, 6 bases at V and 9 bases at J, with 12 bases in the middle. CDR3 loop: CASSPRLGEQFF. The CDR3 DNA reads TGTGCCAGCAGCCCCCGGTTGGGTGAGCAGTTCTTC.

The CDR3 coding sequence is TGTGCCAGATGGTTACGGGGTCCCAAAGAGACCCAGTACTTC. Amino acid sequence: CARWLRGPKETQYF. The chain combines TRBV21-1 with TRBJ2-5; TRBD2 is the table's D call, not checked against the DNA. TRBV21-1 counts as a pseudogene. CDR3 size: 14 residues.

This clone was detected only once. V and J are TRBV7-2 and TRBJ2-2, with D possibly matching TRBD1 (6 bases). CDR3 length: 17 amino acids. The V gene's germline CDR1 is SGHTA and CDR2 FQGNSA. Trimming stripped 4 bases from V and 4 bases from J, with 19 bases between. The CDR3 coding sequence is TGTGCCAGCAGCTCCCTCAAAAAACAGGGCCTCACCGGGGAGCTGTTTTTT. Translated, it gives CASSSLKKQGLTGELFF.